These 6 T cell receptor beta chains came from one sample sequenced in a study of T cell responses to AZD1222 COVID-19 vaccine. Profiling relied on immunoSEQ multiplex PCR, and the TCRdb table lists in-frame clones only, not all of them. Among about 130,000 clones listed, 93% were seen once. Here the sequenced sample was peripheral blood, taken on day 0 of AZD1222 vaccination. Receptors were obtained from an adult in good health.

The J gene is TRBJ2-5, the V gene TRBV10-3; D is possibly TRBD2 (5 bases). V shed 4 bases and J shed 4 bases, with 22 bases lying between them. Germline-derived CDR1 and CDR2 are ENHRY and SYGVKD. The CDR3 runs to 17 residues. CDR3 in DNA: TGTGCCATCAGTGTATCAAGAAGAGCGGATGTACGAGAGACCCAGTACTTC. It translates to CAISVSRRADVRETQYF.

The chain links TRBV19 to TRBJ1-1, with D unclear. V lost 6 bases to trimming and J lost 1 base, with 12 bases between them. CDR1 LNHDA and CDR2 SQIVND come from the germline V gene (reference sequence). This CDR3 is 14 amino acids long. This CDR3 reads CASRGSGRNTEAFF. The CDR3 DNA is TGTGCCAGTAGAGGGTCGGGGAGGAACACTGAAGCTTTCTTT.

For the CDR3, the DNA is TGCGCCAGCAGCCGGGGGGACAGGGGGCGAACTGAAGCTTTCTTT. Protein product: CASSRGDRGRTEAFF. This chain links TRBV5-1 with TRBJ1-1; 12 bases line up with TRBD1. V lost 4 bases, J lost 5 bases, and 6 bases stayed unmatched. In germline, CDR1 is SGHRS, CDR2 YFSETQ. This CDR3 contains 15 residues.

The chain couples TRBV11-2 to TRBJ2-5; 9 positions match TRBD2. The CDR3 spans 14 residues. Germline V lookup: CDR1 SGHAT, CDR2 FQNNGV. After removal of 4 bases from V and 3 bases from J, the junction contained 3 bases not matched to a gene. CDR3 protein: CASSSTSGEETQYF. CDR3 in DNA: TGTGCCAGCAGCTCGACTAGCGGTGAAGAGACCCAGTACTTC.

The genes are TRBV28 and TRBJ1-5; the D gene is possibly TRBD1 (6 bases). The V end lost 6 bases, the J end lost 5 bases, and 17 bases lay between the germline ends. This CDR3 contains 15 residues. CDR1 and CDR2 (germline): MDHEN, SYDVKM. In nucleotides, the CDR3 is TGTGCCAGCAGCCAACTCCCAGGGGTGGATCAGCCCCAGCATTTT. Its protein product is CASSQLPGVDQPQHF.

The chain has TRBV6-6 and TRBJ1-3, with D maybe TRBD1 (6 bases). The CDR3 is made up of 16 amino acids. V was trimmed by 8 bases and J by 2 bases, leaving 19 bases between them. Germline lookup yields CDR1 MNHNY and CDR2 SVGAGI (reference sequence). The chain's CDR3 is CASFRVAGAPGNTIYF. The CDR3 coding sequence is TGTGCCAGCTTTCGCGTCGCGGGGGCGCCTGGAAACACCATATATTTT.